This T cell receptor (beta chain) appears in the sequencing data of a study of shared clonotypes between healthy human individuals. Per germline, CDR1 SGHVS and CDR2 FQNEAQ. CDR3 length equals 13 residues. V was trimmed by 4 bases and J by 5 bases, leaving 9 bases between them. Produced via immunoSEQ multiplex PCR; TCRdb's table is partial and in-frame only. The table lists some 2 million clones, approximately 94% of them singletons, with more than 0.9% in the top ten. Study results and limitations: Naive CD4 clonotypes overlapped across several donors at approximately 5.5%.

In regard to this clone: Its antigen is not identified.

CD45RO-negative, CCR7-selected cells formed the naive CD8 fraction, which excluded terminally differentiated effector memory CD45RA+ cells. The V call is TRBV7-8, the J call TRBJ1-5; a weak D match, TRBD1 (6 bases). Sequenced sample: naive CD8+ T cells sorted from blood. The receptor was isolated from a man between 18 and 35 years old in good health. The CDR3 DNA sequence: TGTGCCAGCAGCTCAGAGGGGGATCAGCCCCAGCATTTT. Encoded protein: CASSSEGDQPQHF. Together with reference TRBV7-8 and TRBJ1-5, the CDR3 gives the full variable domain: GAGVSQSPRYKVAKRGQDVALRCDPISGHVSLFWYQQALGQGPEFLTYFQNEAQLDKSGLPSDRFFAERPEGSVSTLKIQRTQQEDSAVYLCASSSEGDQPQHFGDGTRLSIL.